Following are 17 T cell receptor beta chains from one sample sequenced in a study of regulatory T cells in long-lasting Graves disease. In building TCR beta libraries, iRepertoire HTBI primers were used together with Arm-PCR of CDR3 regions. From the multiplex PCR reads, TCRdb called clonotypes with MiXCR, one entry per CDR3 protein. Of approximately 360,000 distinct CDR3 sequences listed, less than 30% were seen once; the top ten hold 25% to 30%. Time point: persistent/refractory GD, antithyroid drugs over 5 years with positive TRAb. PBMCs were the source of the RNA used for TCR sequencing. The sample was peripheral blood mononuclear cells (PBMCs), taken when the disease was refractory, from a patient treated with antithyroid drugs. These receptors came from a woman aged 40 to 50 with Graves disease.

The table lists this clonotype with a few counts. This chain uses TRBV19 with TRBJ2-2; D remains unclear. Germline CDR1 is LNHDA and CDR2 is SQIVND (reference sequence). This CDR3 is 15 amino acids long. The V end was cut by 0 bases, the J end by 10 bases, with 15 bases between. Written as DNA, the CDR3 is TGTGCCAGTAGTATAGATTACCTCGGCTCGGCGGAGCTGTTTTTT. Residues: CASSIDYLGSAELFF.

Concerning this clonotype: A much larger clone differs from this one at a single base, so this may be a read error. This rearrangement joins TRBV19 to TRBJ2-2; either TRBD1 or TRBD2 may fit D (5 bases each). This CDR3 is built from 14 residues. V dropped 5 bases and J dropped 5 bases, with 12 bases sitting between them. Germline CDR1 LNHDA, CDR2 SQIVND (reference sequence). As DNA, the CDR3 is TGTGCCAGTAGTCGGGACGGGACGACCGGGGAGCTGTTTTTT. Translating gives CASSRDGTTGELFF.

At least ten counts were recorded for this clonotype. The chain has TRBV28 and TRBJ2-1; D might be TRBD1 (5 bases). CDR1 is MDHEN and CDR2 is SYDVKM in the germline V gene. The V gene lost 1 base and the J gene lost 0 bases, with 13 bases spanning the gap. There are 17 residues in the CDR3. CDR3: CASSLSAPGISYNEQFF. The CDR3 nucleotides are TGTGCCAGCAGTTTATCGGCACCAGGGATCTCCTACAATGAGCAGTTCTTC.

The chain recombines TRBV7-8 with TRBJ1-6, with 12 nucleotides matching TRBD1. The V and J ends lost 5 bases and 6 bases, in that order; junction bases with no gene match: 8. CDR1 is SGHVS, CDR2 FQNEAQ, per germline. The CDR3 sequence is 17 residues long. CDR3 nucleotide sequence: TGTGCCAGCAGCAATCGCCGGGACAGGGGGCTTAATTCACCCCTCCACTTT. Translating it yields CASSNRRDRGLNSPLHF. Full variable domain (rest looked up from reference TRBV7-8 and TRBJ1-6): GAGVSQSPRYKVAKRGQDVALRCDPISGHVSLFWYQQALGQGPEFLTYFQNEAQLDKSGLPSDRFFAERPEGSVSTLKIQRTQQEDSAVYLCASSNRRDRGLNSPLHFGNGTRLTVT.

This sequence joins TRBV12-3 or TRBV12-4 and TRBJ2-1; D uncertain. The CDR3 has 13 amino acids. Trimming pared 3 bases from V and 9 bases from J, leaving 12 bases between. The CDR3 region is CASSFGRVSEQFF. The DNA for the CDR3 is TGTGCCAGCAGTTTCGGACGAGTCAGTGAGCAGTTCTTC.

Many counts were recorded for this clonotype. The chain links TRBV6-1 to TRBJ2-5; the D gene is possibly TRBD1 (5 bases). V shed 7 bases and J shed 5 bases, with 23 bases lying between them. The CDR3 has 16 amino acids. Germline V gene data show CDR1 as MNHNS and CDR2 as SASEGT. CDR3 DNA sequence: TGTGCCAGCATTAGGGTTCGTGAGGTGGCAGGGGAGACCCAGTACTTC. Translated, it gives CASIRVREVAGETQYF.

This clonotype has a count of ten or more. V and J are TRBV7-2 and TRBJ2-5, with TRBD2 matching over 7 bases. The V gene's germline CDR1 is SGHTA and CDR2 FQGNSA. Germline trimming cut 1 base from V and 7 bases from J; bases unmatched to any gene: 9. The CDR3 is made up of 15 amino acids. The CDR3 coding sequence is TGTGCCAGCAGCTTAGATCGACTAGCCTTCGGGACCCAGTACTTC. It encodes CASSLDRLAFGTQYF.

The V and J genes are TRBV2 and TRBJ2-1, with TRBD2 identical over 7 bases. Germline V gives CDR1 SNHLY, CDR2 FYNNEI. The J segment lost 12 bases and the V segment lost 6 bases, leaving 8 bases of the junction unmatched. The CDR3 has 12 residues. DNA for the CDR3: TGTGCCAGCAGGGGACTATCCTACGGGCAGTTCTTC. Encoded protein: CASRGLSYGQFF.

J is TRBJ1-6 and V is TRBV12-3 or TRBV12-4; D call uncertain. Trimming pared 5 bases from V and 9 bases from J, leaving 20 bases between. This CDR3 spans 16 amino acids. The CDR3 bases are TGTGCCAGCAGTAGACTACCGGGGTTCGATATTTCACCCCTCCACTTT. Amino acid sequence: CASSRLPGFDISPLHF.

This chain connects TRBV20-1 to TRBJ2-7; D is unclear. Germline V lookup: CDR1 DFQATT, CDR2 SNEGSKA (reference sequence). The CDR3 consists of 14 residues. Trimming took 3 bases from V and 2 from J, leaving 14 bases between them. CDR3 in amino acids: CSASSIPFTYEQYF. CDR3 coding DNA: TGCAGTGCTAGTTCTATCCCGTTCACCTACGAGCAGTACTTC.

The V call is TRBV7-2, the J call TRBJ2-3, with 7 bases that match TRBD1. The CDR3 spans 13 residues. Per the germline V gene, CDR1 is SGHTA and CDR2 is FQGNSA. J lost 5 bases, V lost 3 bases, and 2 bases had no gene match. The CDR3, as DNA: TGTGCCAGCAGCTTCCACAGGGGAGATACGCAGTATTTT. Encoded protein: CASSFHRGDTQYF.

This clonotype was observed at least ten times. The chain recombines TRBV12-3 or TRBV12-4 with TRBJ2-6, with D hard to call. This CDR3 contains 17 residues. V was trimmed by 3 bases and J by 1 base, leaving 13 bases between them. CDR3 residues: CASSFVQLLSGANVLTF. The CDR3 DNA is TGTGCCAGCAGTTTTGTCCAGCTCTTATCTGGGGCCAACGTCCTGACTTTC.

This clonotype was counted many times. This chain joins TRBV10-3 and TRBJ1-2; D gene uncertain. The CDR3 sequence is 14 residues long. Trimming left V 0 bases short and J 4 bases short, with 9 bases between. Germline V gene data show CDR1 as ENHRY and CDR2 as SYGVKD. CDR3 residues: CAISESDRGYGYTF. CDR3 coding DNA: TGTGCCATCAGTGAGTCGGACCGGGGCTATGGCTACACCTTC.

This clonotype has a count of ten or more. V is TRBV7-3 and J is TRBJ2-2; possibly TRBD2 for D (6 bases). Trimming cost V 2 bases and J 6 bases, with 7 bases left between them. This CDR3 region has 13 residues. Germline V gene sequence: CDR1 SGHTA, CDR2 FQGTGA. The CDR3 nucleotides read TGTGCCAGCAGCTTATGGGAGGCCGGGGAGCTGTTTTTT. Amino acid sequence: CASSLWEAGELFF.

This clonotype was seen repeatedly, ten times or more. This chain uses TRBV12-5 with TRBJ2-2; a possible D gene is TRBD2 (6 bases). Trimming stripped 6 bases from V and 5 bases from J, with 19 bases between. The CDR3 is 16 residues long. Germline lookup yields CDR1 LGHNT and CDR2 FRNRAP. This CDR3 is CASGLTLRRVTGELFF. The CDR3 DNA is TGTGCTAGTGGGTTGACGTTGCGGAGGGTTACCGGGGAGCTGTTTTTT.

Turning to this clonotype: This may arise from a read error, as a much more abundant clone is one base away. The chain carries TRBV20-1 and TRBJ1-2; no firm D call. The CDR3 consists of 11 residues. Germline V gene lookup returns CDR1 DFQATT and CDR2 SNEGSKA (reference sequence). The CDR3 DNA sequence: TGCAGTGCTAGAGGCCTATATGGCTGCACCTTC. It yields the protein CSARGLYGCTF.

This clonotype occurred a few times. The chain combines TRBV5-1 with TRBJ2-7, with D perhaps TRBD2 (6 bases). CDR1 and CDR2 from the germline V gene are SGHRS and YFSETQ. The length of the CDR3 is 12 residues. Deletions cut 5 bases from V and 2 bases from J, with 8 bases between. The DNA for the CDR3 is TGCGCCAGCAGGGAGGGAGCCTACGAGCAGTACTTC. It is translated as CASREGAYEQYF.